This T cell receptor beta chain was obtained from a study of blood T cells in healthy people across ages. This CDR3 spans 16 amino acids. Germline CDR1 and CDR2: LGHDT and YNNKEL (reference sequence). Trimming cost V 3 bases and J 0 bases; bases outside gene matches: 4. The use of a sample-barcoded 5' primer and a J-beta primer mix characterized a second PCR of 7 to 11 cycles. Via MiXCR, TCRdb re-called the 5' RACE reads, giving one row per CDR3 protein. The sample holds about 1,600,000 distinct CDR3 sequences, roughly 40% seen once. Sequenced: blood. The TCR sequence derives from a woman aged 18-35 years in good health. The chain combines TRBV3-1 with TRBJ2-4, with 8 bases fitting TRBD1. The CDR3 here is CASSHWTGLAKNIQYF. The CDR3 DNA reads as TGTGCCAGCAGCCATTGGACAGGGCTAGCCAAAAACATTCAGTACTTC.